This TCR beta chain was identified in a study of shared clonotypes between healthy human individuals. Assay used: immunoSEQ multiplex PCR; TCRdb lists only in-frame clones, some missing. The table includes roughly 2.6 million clones, around 94% detected once. The sequenced sample consisted of naive CD4+ T cells sorted from blood. Subset reported: CD45RA+ positively selected. This receptor was obtained from a man in his late teens or twenties in good health.

CDR3 DNA: TGCGCCAGCAGCTTCGGGACAGGCGAATCACCCCTCCACTTT. Encoded protein: CASSFGTGESPLHF. The chain employs TRBV5-1 and TRBJ1-6, with 8 bases matching TRBD1. The CDR3 contains 14 residues. Per the germline V gene, CDR1 is SGHRS and CDR2 is YFSETQ. V gave up 2 bases and J gave up 10 bases; unmatched junction bases: 5.